Below, one T cell receptor (beta chain) is given with its context. As handled by the study authors: Amplifying reference gene primers gave estimates of nucleated cell counts. Produced via immunoSEQ multiplex PCR; TCRdb's table is partial and in-frame only. V and J calls plus clone size are reproduced from that table; the DNA served to infer D and trimming. The sample records about 190,000 clones, about nine tenths being singletons. The data are from a study of blood T cell repertoires in COVID-19. On the study more broadly: Collection of acute and convalescent COVID-19 samples took place in the United States, Italy and Spain. Nucleic acid was either cDNA or gDNA, and it came from T cells, B-cell-depleted T cells, or PBMCs.

Trimming took 5 bases from V and 5 from J, leaving 15 bases between them. Germline CDR1 SEHNR, CDR2 FQNEAQ (reference sequence). CDR3 size: 15 residues. Material for sequencing was peripheral blood. The V gene is TRBV7-9, the J gene TRBJ1-4; tentatively, D is TRBD1 (6 bases). This receptor was identified in a man in his forties or fifties with acute or convalescent COVID-19. This CDR3 reads CASSNFRGINEKLFF. The DNA of the CDR3 is TGTGCCAGCAGCAACTTCAGGGGTATCAATGAAAAACTGTTTTTT.